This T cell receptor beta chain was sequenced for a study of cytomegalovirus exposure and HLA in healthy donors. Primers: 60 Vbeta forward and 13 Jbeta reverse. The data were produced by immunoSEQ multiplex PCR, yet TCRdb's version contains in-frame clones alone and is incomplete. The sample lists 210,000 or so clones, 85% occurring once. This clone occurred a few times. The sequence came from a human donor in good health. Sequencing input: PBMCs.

The CDR3 is CASSHVPGQGAGSYEQYF. The CDR3 DNA reads as TGTGCCAGCAGCCACGTCCCGGGACAGGGGGCGGGTTCCTACGAGCAGTACTTC. The chain combines TRBV4-2 with TRBJ2-7; TRBD1 matches 12 bases. Germline V gene data show CDR1 as LGHNA and CDR2 as YNFKEQ. Trimming at V came to 3 bases and at J to 1 base, leaving 10 bases not matched to a gene. This CDR3 has 18 amino acids.